One and the same sample provided the 5 T cell receptor beta chains below, sequenced in a study of OX40 agonist ivuxolimab in advanced cancers. Clones were sequenced by immunoSEQ multiplex PCR, and TCRdb holds only the in-frame ones, with some missing. The sample lists under 85,000 clones; about 86% were seen once. The sequencing used CD4+ or CD8+ T cells sorted from blood, collected in a trial of the OX40 agonist ivuxolimab. The receptors were gathered from an adult with an advanced solid tumor such as melanoma, head and neck, liver or kidney cancer.

The chain uses TRBV4-3 and TRBJ1-2, with unresolved D. This CDR3 comprises 13 residues. CDR1 and CDR2 (germline): LGHNA, YSLEER. The V gene lost 4 bases and the J gene lost 4 bases, with 10 bases spanning the gap. The chain's CDR3 is CASSPGVLYGYTF. CDR3 nucleotide sequence: TGCGCCAGCAGCCCCGGCGTGCTCTATGGCTACACCTTC.

CDR3 region: CASSPAAAAVSYEQYF. CDR3 coding DNA: TGTGCCAGCAGCCCTGCGGCAGCGGCTGTCTCCTACGAGCAGTACTTC. This rearrangement joins TRBV7-2 to TRBJ2-7; TRBD2 is a possible D gene (5 bases). The CDR3 consists of 16 residues. The V end lost 5 bases, the J end lost 0 bases, and 17 bases lay between the germline ends. Per the germline V gene, CDR1 is SGHTA and CDR2 is FQGNSA.

The chain recombines TRBV9 with TRBJ2-2, with 8 bases lining up with TRBD1. Per germline, CDR1 SGDLS and CDR2 YYNGEE. CDR3 length equals 17 residues. Trimming at V came to 3 bases and at J to 0 bases, leaving 7 bases not matched to a gene. The DNA for the CDR3 is TGTGCCAGCAGCGCCCCCTACAGGGGGACGAACACCGGGGAGCTGTTTTTT. Translating it yields CASSAPYRGTNTGELFF. The full variable domain, in which reference TRBV9 and TRBJ2-2 provide the parts outside the CDR3, is DSGVTQTPKHLITATGQRVTLRCSPRSGDLSVYWYQQSLDQGLQFLIQYYNGEERAKGNILERFSAQQFPDLHSELNLSSLELGDSALYFCASSAPYRGTNTGELFFGEGSRLTVL.

This clone was found once. The V call is TRBV28, the J call TRBJ2-1; TRBD2 agrees at 11 bases. CDR3 size: 15 residues. Trimming at V came to 2 bases and at J to 7 bases, leaving 4 bases not matched to a gene. Germline CDR1 and CDR2: MDHEN and SYDVKM. CDR3 residues: CASSLGTSGYNEQFF. The CDR3 coding sequence is TGTGCCAGCAGTTTAGGGACTAGCGGTTATAATGAGCAGTTCTTC.

The CDR3 region is CASSYAVDNEQFF. In DNA, the CDR3 is TGTGCCAGCAGCTACGCAGTAGACAATGAGCAGTTCTTC. The V gene is TRBV11-2, the J gene TRBJ2-1; no definite D call. V was shortened by 4 bases and J by 5 bases, with 9 bases between the two germline ends. The CDR3 runs to 13 residues. CDR1 and CDR2 (germline): SGHAT, FQNNGV. Combining the CDR3 with reference TRBV11-2 and TRBJ2-1 gives the whole variable domain EAGVAQSPRYKIIEKRQSVAFWCNPISGHATLYWYQQILGQGPKLLIQFQNNGVVDDSQLPKDRFSAERLKGVDSTLKIQPAKLEDSAVYLCASSYAVDNEQFFGPGTRLTVL.